Listed below are T cell receptor beta chains from one sample, sequenced in a study of cytomegalovirus exposure and HLA in healthy donors. Sequencing was performed with immunoSEQ multiplex PCR; in TCRdb, only in-frame clones are kept and a portion is missing. Its listing shows around 70,000 clones. Material for sequencing was PBMCs. The receptors stem from a female donor in good health and CMV-seropositive. CDR3s leave out the opening cysteine and the closing phenylalanine or tryptophan. D genes are given only for firm matches.

TRBJ1-4,NA,TRBV10-3,AISDPQQNNEKLF
TRBJ2-2,TRBD1,TRBV27,ASSLTGGTGELF
TRBJ1-1,NA,TRBV7-2,ASSFGTTMNTEAF
TRBJ2-3,TRBD1,TRBV29-1,SGGGDRISY
TRBJ2-1,NA,TRBV7-8,ASRPRQGSNEQF
TRBJ2-5,TRBD2,TRBV28,ASRTAGAGGGETQY
TRBJ2-7,TRBD1,TRBV18,ASSPSSGDRGDEQY
TRBJ2-5,TRBD1,TRBV9,ASSVGGTGVGETQY
TRBJ1-5,NA,TRBV5-6,ASSLDVERDQPQH
TRBJ1-2,TRBD1,TRBV15,ATSRGDREAYGYT
TRBJ1-6,NA,TRBV5-4,ASSMYNSPLH
TRBJ2-7,NA,TRBV29-1,SVAVNVYEQY
TRBJ1-2,NA,TRBV2,ASSEGQGWGYT
TRBJ2-7,TRBD1,TRBV11-1,ASSPGQGGYEQY
TRBJ2-7,NA,TRBV28,ASSLWGTESAYEQY
TRBJ2-1,TRBD2,TRBV5-1,ASSIFSGGADNEQF
TRBJ1-2,NA,TRBV6-5,ASSYSEGMGYT
TRBJ2-7,NA,TRBV13,ASSLAGDRGEQY
TRBJ1-2,NA,TRBV28,ASSPTGNFNYGYT
TRBJ2-2,NA,TRBV7-9,ASSFRWEKRDTGELF
TRBJ2-2,TRBD1,TRBV18,ASSPQTGGNTGELF
TRBJ2-1,TRBD1,TRBV30,AWSEGQGNEQF
TRBJ2-1,TRBD2,TRBV7-7,ASSLGAGGPNEQF
TRBJ2-1,TRBD2,TRBV4-3,ASSQISGGINEQF
TRBJ2-3,NA,TRBV19,ASSIAGVTDTQY
TRBJ2-5,NA,TRBV18,ASSDLGETQY
TRBJ1-2,TRBD1,TRBV5-5,ASSFGTGVYGYT
TRBJ2-2,NA,TRBV14,ASSQEITGQSTGELF
TRBJ2-2,TRBD2,TRBV5-1,ASSWASGLLNTGELF
TRBJ1-2,TRBD1,TRBV27,ASTTQGTYGYT
TRBJ2-7,TRBD1,TRBV19,ASTTTGGPTYEQY
TRBJ2-7,TRBD1,TRBV28,ASSTTGDPFYEQY
TRBJ1-6,NA,TRBV4-1,ASSQGGAPGTPLH
TRBJ2-2,TRBD2,TRBV30,AWSGLAGEDTGELF
TRBJ2-4,TRBD1,TRBV7-9,ASSFFVLPGQGDIQY
TRBJ1-2,NA,TRBV30,ACGVGDYT